A selection of T cell receptor beta chains follows, all from one sample in a study of glioma-infiltrating T cells after dendritic cell vaccination. Some clones are missing from TCRdb's copy, which holds only in-frame ones; the method was immunoSEQ multiplex PCR. The table includes about 24,000 clones, approximately 89% detected once. This specimen was blood, taken after dendritic cell vaccination. These receptors originate from a human donor with glioblastoma. CDR3s include the opening cysteine and the closing phenylalanine or tryptophan. D genes are given only for firm matches. Clone size, where shown, is once, few, many, or a class for clones that have expanded.

TRBJ2-7 | TRBV19 | TRBD1 | - | 16 | TGTGCCAGTAGTATTCGGCTGGACAGGGAAGCCTACGAGCAGTACTTC | CASSIRLDREAYEQYF
TRBJ1-5 | TRBV5-6 | - | once | 16 | TGTGCCAGCAGCTTGGGGGGAGGCAGTAGAAATCAGCCCCAGCATTTT | CASSLGGGSRNQPQHF
TRBJ2-1 | TRBV14 | - | - | 13 | TGTGCCAGCAGCCAAGAGTCAGTTTATGAGCAGTTCTTC | CASSQESVYEQFF
TRBJ1-3 | TRBV6-5 | TRBD1 | - | 13 | TGTGCCAGCAGAAGGGACAGCGGAAACACCATATATTTT | CASRRDSGNTIYF
TRBJ1-2 | TRBV6-5 | - | - | 15 | TGTGCCAGCAGTTTAAGTCGAGGCCCCTTCTATGGCTACACCTTC | CASSLSRGPFYGYTF
TRBJ2-3 | TRBV5-1 | - | - | 15 | TGCGCCAGCAGCCAGACATCTACCCTCACAGATACGCAGTATTTT | CASSQTSTLTDTQYF
TRBJ2-7 | TRBV6-5 | - | once | 13 | TGTGCCAGCAGTTACGCGGGGTCGGCCGAGCAGTACTTC | CASSYAGSAEQYF
TRBJ1-6 | TRBV27 | - | - | 14 | TGTGCCAGCAGTTTAGAGGGCTATAATTCACCCCTCCACTTT | CASSLEGYNSPLHF
TRBJ2-4 | TRBV7-9 | TRBD1 | - | 16 | TGTGCCAGCAGCTCTGGACAGGGCGGTGACAAAAACATTCAGTACTTC | CASSSGQGGDKNIQYF
TRBJ2-5 | TRBV6-5 | TRBD1 | - | 14 | TGTGCCAGCAGTCACAGGGGGCCCCAAGAGACCCAGTACTTC | CASSHRGPQETQYF
TRBJ2-1 | TRBV29-1 | TRBD2 | - | 13 | TGCAGCGTTGAGGGGGGGTTGGACAATGAGCAGTTCTTC | CSVEGGLDNEQFF
TRBJ2-7 | TRBV5-1 | TRBD2 | - | 16 | TGCGCCAGCAGCTCCACTAGCGGGGGGGCCCCCTACGAGCAGTACTTC | CASSSTSGGAPYEQYF
TRBJ1-2 | TRBV4-1 | - | - | 13 | TGCGCCAGCAGCCAAGAGGGGGGCTATGGCTACACCTTC | CASSQEGGYGYTF
TRBJ1-6 | TRBV5-1 | TRBD1 | - | 15 | TGCGCCAGCAGCACCCGACAGGGAAGGAATTCACCCCTCCACTTT | CASSTRQGRNSPLHF
TRBJ2-5 | TRBV5-1 | - | - | 13 | TGCGCCAGCAGCTTAATCAGCGGCGAGACCCAGTACTTC | CASSLISGETQYF
TRBJ2-7 | TRBV28 | TRBD1 | - | 16 | TGTGCCAGCACATCTAACTCCGGGACAGACCTCTACGAGCAGTACTTC | CASTSNSGTDLYEQYF
TRBJ1-1 | TRBV29-1 | TRBD1 | once | 13 | TGCAGCGTTAGGGACAGGGTGAACACTGAAGCTTTCTTT | CSVRDRVNTEAFF
TRBJ2-3 | TRBV5-1 | - | - | 16 | TGCGCCAGCAGCCAGAGAGCGGCGGGTAGCACAGATACGCAGTATTTT | CASSQRAAGSTDTQYF
TRBJ2-2 | TRBV4-1 | - | once | 16 | TGCGCCAGCAGCCAACAGACATCCCCGAGCTTGGGGGAGCTGTTTTTT | CASSQQTSPSLGELFF
TRBJ2-3 | TRBV5-1 | TRBD2 | - | 20 | TGCGCCAGCAGCTTGGGTGGACTAGCGGGGGCGTGGGGAAGCACAGATACGCAGTATTTT | CASSLGGLAGAWGSTDTQYF
TRBJ1-1 | TRBV7-9 | - | - | 12 | TGTGCCAGCAGCCCAGGTGGCAGCGAAGCTTTCTTT | CASSPGGSEAFF
TRBJ2-1 | TRBV18 | TRBD2 | - | 17 | TGTGCCAGCTCACCACCGCGGGGGGTAAGCTCCTACAATGAGCAGTTCTTC | CASSPPRGVSSYNEQFF
TRBJ1-1 | TRBV2 | - | - | 12 | TGTGCCAGCAGTGATAACAGGGATGAAGCTTTCTTT | CASSDNRDEAFF
TRBJ2-1 | TRBV5-6 | TRBD1 | - | 19 | TGTGCCAGCAGTTCCCCCTCGGACAGGGGTATTCTATTCTACAATGAGCAGTTCTTC | CASSSPSDRGILFYNEQFF
TRBJ2-1 | TRBV2 | - | - | 16 | TGTGCCGGAAAAGGGACCGGGACTTACGTTTACAATGAGCAGTTCTTC | CAGKGTGTYVYNEQFF